The present T cell receptor beta chain was sequenced within a study of Tregs in tolerant kidney transplant recipients. Study background: Related graft donors supplied nonmyeloablative bone marrow transplants, and mixed chimerism was transient.

As to this clone: What it binds is unknown.

The V and J ends lost 2 bases and 3 bases respectively, with 11 bases between them. In germline, CDR1 is MDHEN, CDR2 SYDVKM. This CDR3 spans 15 amino acids. General study points: In tolerant patients, donor-specific Tregs outgrew total Tregs, suggesting antigen-driven expansion.

Method: immunoSEQ multiplex PCR; TCRdb's copy keeps in-frame clones and lacks some. The sample records 50,000 to 75,000 clones, roughly 98% being singletons. The chain links TRBV28 to TRBJ1-5; no reliable D call. This sample comprised Tregs from blood, obtained before the transplant. The TCR originated in a human donor who received a combined kidney and bone marrow transplant. CDR3 bases: TGTGCCAGCAGTTTAATAATTTCGTACAATCAGCCCCAGCATTTT. Amino acid sequence: CASSLIISYNQPQHF.